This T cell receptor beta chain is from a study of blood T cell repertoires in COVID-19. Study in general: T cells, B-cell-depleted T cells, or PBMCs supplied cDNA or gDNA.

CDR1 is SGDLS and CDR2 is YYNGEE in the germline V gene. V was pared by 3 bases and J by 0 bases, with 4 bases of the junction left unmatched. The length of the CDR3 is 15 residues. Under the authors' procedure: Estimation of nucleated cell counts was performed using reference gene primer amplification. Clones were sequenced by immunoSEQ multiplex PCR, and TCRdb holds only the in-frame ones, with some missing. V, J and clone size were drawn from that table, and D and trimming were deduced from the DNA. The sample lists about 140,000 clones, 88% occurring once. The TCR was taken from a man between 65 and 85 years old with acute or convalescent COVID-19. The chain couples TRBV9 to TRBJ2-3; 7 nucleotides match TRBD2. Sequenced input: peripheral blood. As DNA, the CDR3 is TGTGCCAGCAGCGGTGGGGGAGGGAGCACAGATACGCAGTATTTT. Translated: CASSGGGGSTDTQYF. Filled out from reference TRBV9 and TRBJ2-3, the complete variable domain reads DSGVTQTPKHLITATGQRVTLRCSPRSGDLSVYWYQQSLDQGLQFLIQYYNGEERAKGNILERFSAQQFPDLHSELNLSSLELGDSALYFCASSGGGGSTDTQYFGPGTRLTVL.